The source of this T cell receptor beta chain is a study of CD8 T cells in ankylosing spondylitis. General study points: Relatively scarce in peripheral blood, disease-linked clones were CD8+. In ankylosing spondylitis patients, matched synovial fluid reportedly showed significant enrichment of disease-linked clones.

V lost 5 bases to trimming and J lost 9 bases; unmatched junction nucleotides: 10. The CDR3 runs 15 residues. Germline assignment: CDR1 SGHTA and CDR2 FQGNSA. Each CDR3 protein is one row after TCRdb ran MiXCR on the 5' RACE reads. Of about 24,000 distinct CDR3 sequences listed, under 15% are singletons. The sample holds many counts of this clonotype. The antigen remains undetermined. The source is a male donor with ankylosing spondylitis or in good health (not recorded which). Material: blood. The V call is TRBV7-2, the J call TRBJ1-6, with TRBD1 matching 7 bases. CDR3 nucleotides: TGTGCCAGCAGCCTCCGACAGGGTCGAGGTTCACCCCTCCACTTT. It is translated as CASSLRQGRGSPLHF.